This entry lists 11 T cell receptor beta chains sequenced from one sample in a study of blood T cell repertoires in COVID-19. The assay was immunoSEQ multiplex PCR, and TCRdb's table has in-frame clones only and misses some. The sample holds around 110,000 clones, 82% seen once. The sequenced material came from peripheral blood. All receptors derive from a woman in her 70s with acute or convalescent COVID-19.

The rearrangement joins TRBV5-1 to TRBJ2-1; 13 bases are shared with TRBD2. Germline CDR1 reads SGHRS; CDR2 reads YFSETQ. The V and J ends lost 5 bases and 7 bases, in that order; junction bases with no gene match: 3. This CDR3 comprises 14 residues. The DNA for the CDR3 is TGCGCCAGCAGTGAACTAGCGGGGGGGAATGAGCAGTTCTTC. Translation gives CASSELAGGNEQFF.

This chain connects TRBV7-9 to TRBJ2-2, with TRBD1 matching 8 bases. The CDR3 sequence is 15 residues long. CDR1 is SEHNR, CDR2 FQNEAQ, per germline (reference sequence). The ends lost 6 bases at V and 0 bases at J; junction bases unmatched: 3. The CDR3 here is CASRPTGANTGELFF. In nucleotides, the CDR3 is TGTGCCAGCAGACCGACAGGGGCGAACACCGGGGAGCTGTTTTTT.

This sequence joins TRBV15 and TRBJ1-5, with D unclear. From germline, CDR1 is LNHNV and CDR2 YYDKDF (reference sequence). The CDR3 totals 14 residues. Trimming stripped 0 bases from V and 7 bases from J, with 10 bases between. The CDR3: CATSRDRGYQPQHF. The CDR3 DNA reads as TGTGCCACCAGCAGAGATCGGGGTTACCAGCCCCAGCATTTT.

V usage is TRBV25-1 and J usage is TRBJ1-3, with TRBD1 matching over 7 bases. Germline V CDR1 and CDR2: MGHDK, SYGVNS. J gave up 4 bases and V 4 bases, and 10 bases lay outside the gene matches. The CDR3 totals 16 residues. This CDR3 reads CASSALGTVPGNTIYF. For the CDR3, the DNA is TGTGCCAGCAGTGCACTAGGGACAGTCCCCGGAAACACCATATATTTT.

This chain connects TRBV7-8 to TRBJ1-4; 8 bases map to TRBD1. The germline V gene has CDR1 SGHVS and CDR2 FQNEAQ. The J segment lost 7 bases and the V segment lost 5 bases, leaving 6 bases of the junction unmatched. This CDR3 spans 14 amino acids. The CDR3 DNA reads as TGTGCCAGCAGCGTCGGACAGGGAGGTGAAAAACTGTTTTTT. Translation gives CASSVGQGGEKLFF.

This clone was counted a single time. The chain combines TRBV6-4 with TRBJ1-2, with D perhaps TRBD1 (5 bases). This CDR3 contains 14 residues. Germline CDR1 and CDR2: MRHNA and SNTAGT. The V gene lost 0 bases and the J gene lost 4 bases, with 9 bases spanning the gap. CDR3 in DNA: TGTGCCAGCAGTGACTCGGCAGGGTCCTATGGCTACACCTTC. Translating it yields CASSDSAGSYGYTF.

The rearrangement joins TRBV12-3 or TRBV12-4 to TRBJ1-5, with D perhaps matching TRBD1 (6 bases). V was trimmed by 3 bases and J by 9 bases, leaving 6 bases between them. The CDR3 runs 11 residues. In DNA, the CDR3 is TGTGCCAGCAGTTTCAGGGGGCCCCAGCATTTT. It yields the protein CASSFRGPQHF.

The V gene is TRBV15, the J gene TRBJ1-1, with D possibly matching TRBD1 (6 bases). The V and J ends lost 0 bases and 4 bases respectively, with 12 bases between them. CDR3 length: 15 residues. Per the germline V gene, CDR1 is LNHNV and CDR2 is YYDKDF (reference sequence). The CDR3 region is CATSRDQRGGTEAFF. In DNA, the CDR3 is TGTGCCACCAGCAGAGATCAGAGAGGGGGCACTGAAGCTTTCTTT.

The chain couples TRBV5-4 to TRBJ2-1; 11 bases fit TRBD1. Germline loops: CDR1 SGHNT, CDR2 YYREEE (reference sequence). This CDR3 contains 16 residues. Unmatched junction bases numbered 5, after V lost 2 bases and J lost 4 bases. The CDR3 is CASSFTGTGGYNEQFF. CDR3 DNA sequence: TGTGCCAGCAGCTTTACAGGGACAGGGGGGTACAATGAGCAGTTCTTC. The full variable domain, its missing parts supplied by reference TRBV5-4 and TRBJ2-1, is ETGVTQSPTHLIKTRGQQVTLRCSSQSGHNTVSWYQQALGQGPQFIFQYYREEENGRGNFPPRFSGLQFPNYSSELNVNALELDDSALYLCASSFTGTGGYNEQFFGPGTRLTVL.

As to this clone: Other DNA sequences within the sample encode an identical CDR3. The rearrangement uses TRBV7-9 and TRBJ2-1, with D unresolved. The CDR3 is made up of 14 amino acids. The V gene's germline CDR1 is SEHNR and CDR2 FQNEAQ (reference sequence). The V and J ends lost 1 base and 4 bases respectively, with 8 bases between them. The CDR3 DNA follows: TGTGCCAGCAGCTTAGGCGGTCCTTACAATGAGCAGTTCTTC. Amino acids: CASSLGGPYNEQFF.

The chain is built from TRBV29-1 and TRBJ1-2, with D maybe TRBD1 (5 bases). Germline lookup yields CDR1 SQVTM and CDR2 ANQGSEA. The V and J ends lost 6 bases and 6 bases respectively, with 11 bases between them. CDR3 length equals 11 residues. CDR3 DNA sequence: TGCAGCGTGGGCCCAGGGAATGGCTACACCTTC. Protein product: CSVGPGNGYTF.